Following are 24 T cell receptor beta chains from one sample sequenced in a study of control samples from healthy donors and cancer patients. Some clones are missing from TCRdb's copy, which holds only in-frame ones; the method was immunoSEQ multiplex PCR. The data hold around 230,000 clones, with around 94% observed a single time. Material: blood. These receptors were obtained from a man aged 50 to 60 in good health.

The rearrangement joins TRBV28 to TRBJ1-6; TRBD1 agrees at 9 bases. V gave up 6 bases and J gave up 5 bases; unmatched junction bases: 5. The CDR3 spans 15 residues. CDR1 and CDR2 from the germline V gene are MDHEN and SYDVKM. The CDR3 protein is CASRLGTGNNSPLHF. CDR3 nucleotide sequence: TGTGCCAGCAGGCTCGGGACAGGGAATAATTCACCCCTCCACTTT.

The CDR3 sequence: CASSQRGGNTEAFF. The CDR3, as DNA: TGCGCCAGCAGCCAGAGGGGGGGGAACACTGAAGCTTTCTTT. This rearrangement joins TRBV4-3 to TRBJ1-1; a weak D match, TRBD1 (6 bases). This CDR3 has 14 residues. V gave up 3 bases and J gave up 1 base, with 9 bases separating them. Germline values: CDR1 LGHNA, CDR2 YSLEER.

The rearrangement joins TRBV3-1 (or the pseudogene TRBV3-2) to TRBJ1-1, with D tentatively TRBD1 (5 bases). V was clipped by 0 bases and J by 5 bases, with 19 bases between them. Per germline, CDR1 LGHDT and CDR2 YNNKEL (reference sequence). CDR3 length: 17 residues. The CDR3 protein is CASSQEWGLFLDTEAFF. The CDR3 bases are TGTGCCAGCAGCCAAGAGTGGGGACTTTTCTTGGATACTGAAGCTTTCTTT.

The V call is TRBV7-3, the J call TRBJ2-6, with D possibly matching TRBD1 (5 bases). Trimming removed 5 bases at V and 1 base at J, with 18 bases between. There are 18 residues in the CDR3. Germline V gives CDR1 SGHTA, CDR2 FQGTGA. CDR3 loop: CASSLMTVTVSGANVLTF. CDR3 nucleotides: TGTGCCAGCAGCCTAATGACAGTTACGGTTTCTGGGGCCAACGTCCTGACTTTC.

The CDR3 is CASSLVVDTEAFF. Here the CDR3 DNA reads TGTGCCAGCAGCTTAGTGGTGGACACTGAAGCTTTCTTT. The J gene is TRBJ1-1, the V gene TRBV7-8; no clear D gene. CDR1 is SGHVS, CDR2 FQNEAQ, per germline. Between the trimmed V and J ends, which lost 1 base and 3 bases, there was a span of 6 bases. This CDR3 has 13 amino acids.

V usage is TRBV11-3 and J usage is TRBJ2-5; D gene unclear. In germline, CDR1 is SGHNT, CDR2 YENEEA. V dropped 5 bases and J dropped 5 bases, with 12 bases sitting between them. The CDR3 has 13 residues. CDR3 sequence: CASSPGLSETQYF. CDR3 nucleotide sequence: TGTGCCAGCAGCCCAGGCCTATCGGAGACCCAGTACTTC. The full variable domain, with the rest looked up from reference TRBV11-3 and TRBJ2-5, is EAGVVQSPRYKIIEKKQPVAFWCNPISGHNTLYWYLQNLGQGPELLIRYENEEAVDDSQLPKDRFSAERLKGVDSTLKIQPAELGDSAVYLCASSPGLSETQYFGPGTRLLVL.

V gene TRBV6-5 combines with J gene TRBJ1-2; TRBD1 is a possible D gene (6 bases). V was clipped by 2 bases and J by 6 bases, with 16 bases between them. This CDR3 contains 15 residues. Germline V gene lookup returns CDR1 MNHEY and CDR2 SVGAGI. The CDR3 region is CASSYVGQGYHGYTF. In nucleotides, the CDR3 is TGTGCCAGCAGTTACGTTGGGCAGGGGTATCATGGCTACACCTTC.

This clone was found a few times. The chain links TRBV7-9 to TRBJ2-7; a possible D gene is TRBD1 (6 bases). Germline loops: CDR1 SEHNR, CDR2 FQNEAQ (reference sequence). This CDR3 region has 15 residues. V was shortened by 1 base and J by 4 bases, with 14 bases between the two germline ends. CDR3 nucleotides: TGTGCCAGCAGCTTAGTAGGGGGAGAAACTTACGAGCAGTACTTC. It translates to CASSLVGGETYEQYF.

The genes are TRBV16 and TRBJ2-5; 7 nucleotides line up with TRBD1. The CDR3 is 14 residues long. V dropped 6 bases and J dropped 1; count of bases not matched to a gene: 5. The germline V gene encodes CDR1 KGHSY and CDR2 FQNENV. In DNA form, the CDR3 reads TGTGCCAGCAGTCATGGGACAGCCCAAGAGACCCAGTACTTC. This translates into CASSHGTAQETQYF.

V and J are TRBV5-1 and TRBJ2-5; 9 bases match TRBD2. Looked up from germline, CDR1 is SGHRS and CDR2 is YFSETQ. The CDR3 covers 14 residues. Germline trimming cut 2 bases from V and 5 bases from J; bases unmatched to any gene: 4. CDR3 sequence: CASSFQRGVETQYF. The CDR3 nucleotides read TGCGCCAGCAGCTTTCAGCGGGGGGTCGAGACCCAGTACTTC.

The chain joins TRBV28 to TRBJ2-6; D is possibly TRBD1 (5 bases). Between the trimmed V and J ends, which lost 11 bases and 4 bases, there was a span of 12 bases. The CDR3 runs 13 residues. Germline values: CDR1 MDHEN, CDR2 SYDVKM. The CDR3 loop is CAGRQTGANVLTF. The CDR3 DNA sequence: TGTGCCGGCCGACAGACCGGGGCCAACGTCCTGACTTTC. Variable domain in full (rest from reference TRBV28 and TRBJ2-6): DVKVTQSSRYLVKRTGEKVFLECVQDMDHENMFWYRQDPGLGLRLIYFSYDVKMKEKGDIPEGYSVSREKKERFSLILESASTNQTSMYLCAGRQTGANVLTFGAGSRLTVL.

The chain recombines TRBV12-1 with TRBJ1-2. TRBV12-1 is noted as a pseudogene. This CDR3 spans 13 amino acids. CDR3 bases: TGTGCCAGCAGTCCCCGGTACTCCTATGGCTACACCTTC. It encodes CASSPRYSYGYTF.

The chain recombines TRBV2 with TRBJ1-6; 9 bases align to TRBD1. The ends lost 4 bases at V and 10 bases at J; junction bases unmatched: 2. The CDR3 contains 13 residues. Germline V gene data show CDR1 as SNHLY and CDR2 as FYNNEI. The DNA for the CDR3 is TGTGCCAGCAGTGGGACAGGGGTCTCACCCCTCCACTTT. Translating it yields CASSGTGVSPLHF.

The chain carries TRBV6-5 and TRBJ1-2, with TRBD1 identical over 7 bases. This CDR3 region has 15 residues. The trim removed 6 bases at V and 4 bases at J, leaving 11 bases unmatched. CDR1 is MNHEY, CDR2 SVGAGI, per germline. This chain's CDR3 is CASRYHRGGGYGYTF. DNA of the CDR3: TGTGCCAGCAGGTACCACAGGGGAGGCGGCTATGGCTACACCTTC.

The rearrangement joins TRBV6-5 to TRBJ1-2, with D possibly TRBD1 on 5 matching bases. CDR1 is MNHEY, CDR2 SVGAGI, per germline. V was clipped by 0 bases and J by 0 bases, with 11 bases between them. The CDR3 has 16 residues. In nucleotides, the CDR3 is TGTGCCAGCAGTTACTCATCGGGGGAAGCTAACTATGGCTACACCTTC. This codes for CASSYSSGEANYGYTF.

The CDR3 DNA follows: TGTGCCAGCAGTTGGGACAGGGACGGCTACACCTTC. It translates to CASSWDRDGYTF. V and J are TRBV28 and TRBJ1-2, with 9 bases identical to TRBD1. J was trimmed by 8 bases and V by 4 bases; bases with no gene match: 2. CDR3 size: 12 residues. CDR1 is MDHEN, CDR2 SYDVKM, per germline.

The chain combines TRBV11-2 with TRBJ1-1, with D hard to call. The germline V gene encodes CDR1 SGHAT and CDR2 FQNNGV. The CDR3 spans 13 residues. V lost 3 bases and J lost 1, with 6 bases in between. The CDR3 bases are TGTGCCAGCAGCTTCAACCCGAACACTGAAGCTTTCTTT. Translation gives CASSFNPNTEAFF.

The gene calls are TRBV29-1 and TRBJ2-5; TRBD1 is a possible D gene (6 bases). Trimming stripped 6 bases from V and 1 base from J, with 9 bases between. The CDR3 has 12 residues. CDR1 is SQVTM and CDR2 is ANQGSEA in the germline V gene. The CDR3 DNA sequence: TGCAGCGTCTGGGGGCCCCAAGAGACCCAGTACTTC. Protein: CSVWGPQETQYF.

This chain uses TRBV9 with TRBJ1-1; no clear D gene. From germline, CDR1 is SGDLS and CDR2 YYNGEE. The CDR3 contains 15 residues. Trimming pared 0 bases from V and 5 bases from J, leaving 14 bases between. The chain's CDR3 is CASSVGWGGRTEAFF. In DNA form, the CDR3 reads TGTGCCAGCAGCGTAGGGTGGGGAGGAAGGACTGAAGCTTTCTTT.

The chain combines TRBV7-6 with TRBJ2-2; TRBD2 matches 9 bases. After removal of 4 bases from V and 7 bases from J, the junction contained 7 bases not matched to a gene. The germline gives CDR1 SGHVS, CDR2 FNYEAQ. The CDR3 is made up of 15 amino acids. The CDR3 region has the DNA TGTGCCAGCAGCTCGGCGGGGGGGCATGGCGGGGAGCTGTTTTTT. Translation: CASSSAGGHGGELFF.

The genes are TRBV30 and TRBJ2-6; TRBD1 matches at 9 bases. The CDR3 totals 20 residues. Germline CDR1 reads GTSNPN; CDR2 reads SVGIG (reference sequence). V lost 0 bases and J lost 0; bases outside the gene matches: 12. The CDR3 spells CAWSVNVPGTGFSGANVLTF. The CDR3 DNA sequence: TGTGCCTGGAGTGTAAACGTCCCCGGGACAGGGTTCTCTGGGGCCAACGTCCTGACTTTC.

V usage is TRBV18 and J usage is TRBJ1-3; D possibly corresponds to TRBD1 (6 bases). Germline CDR1 and CDR2: KGHSH and LQKENI. CDR3 length: 18 residues. Trimming removed 3 bases from V and 0 bases from J, with 18 bases in between. DNA for the CDR3: TGTGCCAGCTCACCTCAGGTGGGACAAGGATCCTCTGGAAACACCATATATTTT. This encodes CASSPQVGQGSSGNTIYF. Full variable domain (outside the CDR3, taken from reference TRBV18 and TRBJ1-3): NAGVMQNPRHLVRRRGQEARLRCSPMKGHSHVYWYRQLPEEGLKFMVYLQKENIIDESGMPKERFSAEFPKEGPSILRIQQVVRGDSAAYFCASSPQVGQGSSGNTIYFGEGSWLTVV.

The chain joins TRBV28 to TRBJ1-2, with D unresolved. V dropped 3 bases and J dropped 3 bases, with 5 bases sitting between them. Germline V gives CDR1 MDHEN, CDR2 SYDVKM. The CDR3 covers 12 residues. DNA of the CDR3: TGTGCCAGCAGTTTCCGCGACTATGGCTACACCTTC. It yields the protein CASSFRDYGYTF.

V usage is TRBV29-1 and J usage is TRBJ2-1; 8 nucleotides agree with TRBD1. The CDR3 loop spans 14 amino acids. The germline CDR1 and CDR2 sequences are SQVTM and ANQGSEA. The V gene end was trimmed by 7 bases and the J gene end by 2 bases; junction bases not matched to a gene: 7. The CDR3, as DNA: TGCAGCGCGCAAGGACAGGGCGCCTACAATGAGCAGTTCTTC. It codes for CSAQGQGAYNEQFF.